The 31 T cell receptor beta chains given below trace back to one sample, sequenced in a study of patients and donors after allogeneic stem cell transplantation (TCRdb year 2020). The library was built by means of RT-PCR. TCRdb records NextSeq 550 as the sequencer. The raw public data were reprocessed by TCRdb itself: fastp quality trimming at Q25, MiXCR clonotype calling, in-frame beta chains only. Every CDR3 protein is listed once, alongside the most common genes and DNA of its rows. The sample table contains roughly 150,000 distinct CDR3 sequences; only one count was recorded for approximately 24% of them. 25% to 30% of the sample comes from the top ten. Sequenced input: blood, either unsorted or a sorted T cell fraction (not recorded which). The receptors originated from a human donor who was either an allogeneic HSCT recipient or a stem cell or donor lymphocyte infusion donor (not recorded which). It is not recorded whose cells these are; they may come from a transplant donor.

This clonotype was observed many times. The gene calls are TRBV5-1 and TRBJ1-2; D is ambiguous. The CDR3 has 13 amino acids. Per the germline V gene, CDR1 is SGHRS and CDR2 is YFSETQ. V lost 0 bases and J 6 bases, leaving 9 bases between the germline ends. The CDR3 loop is CASSLDHTDGYTF. Here the CDR3 DNA reads TGCGCCAGCAGCTTGGACCACACGGATGGCTACACCTTC.

This clonotype was counted between two and nine times. J is TRBJ2-1 and V is TRBV7-2; 8 nucleotides align to TRBD2. V lost 1 base, J lost 5 bases, and 10 bases stayed unmatched. There are 17 residues in the CDR3. Germline CDR1 and CDR2: SGHTA and FQGNSA. Written as DNA, the CDR3 is TGTGCCAGCAGCTTAGACCCAGCGGGAGTGGACCACAATGAGCAGTTCTTC. It encodes CASSLDPAGVDHNEQFF.

V gene TRBV11-3 combines with J gene TRBJ1-1; D uncertain. With 0 bases removed from V and 4 bases from J, the gap between germline ends came to 9 bases. There are 14 residues in the CDR3. Germline CDR1 is SGHNT and CDR2 is YENEEA. CDR3 in amino acids: CASSLDEASTEAFF. The CDR3 DNA sequence: TGTGCCAGCAGCTTAGATGAGGCCAGCACTGAAGCTTTCTTT. The full variable domain, rest sourced from reference TRBV11-3 and TRBJ1-1, is EAGVVQSPRYKIIEKKQPVAFWCNPISGHNTLYWYLQNLGQGPELLIRYENEEAVDDSQLPKDRFSAERLKGVDSTLKIQPAELGDSAVYLCASSLDEASTEAFFGQGTRLTVV.

The chain recombines TRBV20-1 with TRBJ1-1; TRBD1 aligns across 8 bases. Germline CDR1 DFQATT, CDR2 SNEGSKA (reference sequence). V lost 5 bases, J lost 5 bases, and 10 bases stayed unmatched. This CDR3 spans 14 amino acids. DNA for the CDR3: TGCAGTGCTTATCTCGGGCAGGGGGCAACTGAAGCTTTCTTT. Its protein is CSAYLGQGATEAFF.

The V and J genes are TRBV19 and TRBJ2-7; 10 bases fit TRBD2. CDR3 length equals 14 residues. Germline V gives CDR1 LNHDA, CDR2 SQIVND (reference sequence). V dropped 4 bases and J dropped 1; count of bases not matched to a gene: 1. The CDR3 DNA follows: TGTGCCAGTAGTAAACTAGCGGGGTCCTACGAGCAGTACTTC. This codes for CASSKLAGSYEQYF.

This sequence joins TRBV12-3 or TRBV12-4 and TRBJ2-7; D gene ambiguous. This CDR3 spans 14 amino acids. V was pared by 1 base and J by 5 bases, with 12 bases between. The CDR3 sequence: CASSLVLWGNEQYF. In DNA, the CDR3 is TGTGCCAGCAGTTTAGTATTGTGGGGAAACGAGCAGTACTTC.

This clonotype was observed a handful of times. The genes are TRBV7-2 and TRBJ1-4, with D uncertain. Germline V gives CDR1 SGHTA, CDR2 FQGNSA. The CDR3 extends over 17 amino acids. Trimming shortened V by 4 bases and J by 4 bases, and 19 bases separated the two germline ends. The CDR3 DNA reads as TGTGCCAGCAGCTCCCTCGTCGCGGGAGGGATTAATGAAAAACTGTTTTTT. It specifies CASSSLVAGGINEKLFF.

This clonotype showed up just a few times. V is TRBV27 and J is TRBJ1-3, with a weak D call TRBD1 (5 bases). V dropped 4 bases and J dropped 4 bases, with 20 bases sitting between them. Germline CDR1 MNHEY, CDR2 SMNVEV (reference sequence). This CDR3 contains 17 residues. The CDR3 nucleotides read TGTGCCAGCAGTTCCTTAGGGGAGGGTCCCGTAGGAAACACCATATATTTT. This encodes CASSSLGEGPVGNTIYF.

This clonotype was picked up a small number of times. This chain connects TRBV5-1 to TRBJ2-1, with unresolved D. There are 13 residues in the CDR3. V gave up 5 bases and J gave up 10 bases, with 16 bases separating them. The germline V gene encodes CDR1 SGHRS and CDR2 YFSETQ. CDR3 loop: CASSLGPNSEQFF. CDR3 sequence (DNA): TGCGCCAGCAGTCTTGGGCCGAACTCCGAGCAGTTCTTC.

There are a few counts of this clonotype. The chain combines TRBV7-2 with TRBJ1-2, with D tentatively TRBD1 (5 bases). The ends were cut back, 1 base at V and 0 bases at J, with 12 bases in the middle. The germline CDR1 and CDR2 sequences are SGHTA and FQGNSA. This CDR3 contains 16 residues. The CDR3 loop is CASSLGAGRTNYGYTF. The DNA for the CDR3 is TGTGCCAGCAGCTTAGGGGCAGGGAGGACTAACTATGGCTACACCTTC.

This chain joins TRBV20-1 and TRBJ1-4; D is uncertain. V was clipped by 6 bases and J by 8 bases, with 19 bases between them. CDR3 length: 14 amino acids. Germline CDR1 and CDR2: DFQATT and SNEGSKA (reference sequence). The chain's CDR3 is CSANRRGGEEKLFF. CDR3 bases: TGCAGTGCGAACCGTAGAGGTGGGGAAGAAAAACTGTTTTTT.

The chain uses TRBV29-1 and TRBJ2-7, with TRBD2 matching over 9 bases. The CDR3 runs 14 residues. The V gene's germline CDR1 is SQVTM and CDR2 ANQGSEA. Losses at the gene ends were 6 bases for V and 0 bases for J; bases not matched to a gene: 6. CDR3 sequence: CSVNGGRGSYEQYF. CDR3 DNA: TGCAGCGTCAACGGCGGGAGGGGCTCCTACGAGCAGTACTTC.

This clonotype was picked up a small number of times. The chain is built from TRBV20-1 and TRBJ2-1; TRBD2 matches 14 bases. With 3 bases clipped from V and 0 bases from J, the junction kept 4 bases outside the gene matches. The CDR3 contains 17 residues. Germline V gene lookup returns CDR1 DFQATT and CDR2 SNEGSKA (reference sequence). The CDR3 nucleotides read TGCAGTGCTAGGGGACTAGCGGGGGAGAGCTCCTACAATGAGCAGTTCTTC. It is translated as CSARGLAGESSYNEQFF.

The chain links TRBV5-1 to TRBJ1-1; 7 bases fit TRBD1. The CDR3 sequence is 15 residues long. Germline V gene data show CDR1 as SGHRS and CDR2 as YFSETQ. V gave up 4 bases and J gave up 1 base; unmatched junction bases: 7. CDR3 sequence reads: CASSPAGTENTEAFF. The CDR3 DNA follows: TGCGCCAGCAGCCCGGCCGGGACAGAGAACACTGAAGCTTTCTTT.

This clonotype showed up just a few times. The chain links TRBV12-3 or TRBV12-4 to TRBJ2-3, with D perhaps given as TRBD1 or TRBD2 (5 bases each). This CDR3 is built from 14 residues. The ends were cut back, 1 base at V and 6 bases at J, with 11 bases in the middle. CDR3: CASSLGAWGDTQYF. CDR3 sequence (DNA): TGTGCCAGCAGTTTAGGGGCTTGGGGGGATACGCAGTATTTT.

This sequence joins TRBV12-5 and TRBJ2-1; D unclear. V was trimmed by 6 bases and J by 0 bases, leaving 6 bases between them. Germline V CDR1 and CDR2: LGHNT, FRNRAP. This CDR3 has 13 residues. CDR3 DNA sequence: TGTGCTAGTGGGAGGAGCTCCTACAATGAGCAGTTCTTC. It yields the protein CASGRSSYNEQFF.

This chain uses TRBV6-2 or TRBV6-3 with TRBJ1-1; D might be TRBD1 (6 bases). The CDR3 has 15 residues. Germline CDR1 reads MNHEY; CDR2 reads SVGEGT. Trimming cost V 4 bases and J 3 bases, with 15 bases left between them. CDR3 nucleotides: TGTGCCAGCAGTTTGGGGGGGGGCGGGTACACTGAAGCTTTCTTT. It translates to CASSLGGGGYTEAFF.

The chain joins TRBV7-8 to TRBJ2-1; 11 nucleotides match TRBD2. In germline, CDR1 is SGHVS, CDR2 FQNEAQ. The CDR3 sequence is 17 residues long. V was pared by 4 bases and J by 9 bases, with 14 bases of the junction left unmatched. The CDR3 sequence: CASSSQLAGGRPFEQFF. DNA for the CDR3: TGTGCCAGCAGCTCCCAGCTAGCGGGGGGCCGACCTTTTGAGCAGTTCTTC. Looking up the rest from reference TRBV7-8 and TRBJ2-1 gives the full variable domain: GAGVSQSPRYKVAKRGQDVALRCDPISGHVSLFWYQQALGQGPEFLTYFQNEAQLDKSGLPSDRFFAERPEGSVSTLKIQRTQQEDSAVYLCASSSQLAGGRPFEQFFGPGTRLTVL.

The rearrangement uses TRBV7-9 and TRBJ2-5; 9 nucleotides line up with TRBD2. This CDR3 spans 16 amino acids. After removal of 5 bases from V and 5 bases from J, the junction contained 12 bases not matched to a gene. Germline CDR1 is SEHNR and CDR2 is FQNEAQ (reference sequence). In nucleotides, the CDR3 is TGTGCCAGCAGCCTCGAGGCGCGGGGGGGCCGGGAGACCCAGTACTTC. Protein: CASSLEARGGRETQYF.

This clonotype was recorded a few times. This rearrangement joins TRBV20-1 to TRBJ2-1; D is possibly TRBD2 (5 bases). Germline V lookup: CDR1 DFQATT, CDR2 SNEGSKA (reference sequence). CDR3 size: 12 residues. With 0 bases removed from V and 5 bases from J, the gap between germline ends came to 5 bases. The CDR3 DNA sequence: TGCAGTGCTAGAGACGGGAACAATGAGCAGTTCTTC. It is translated as CSARDGNNEQFF.

The chain links TRBV5-1 to TRBJ1-3; D is unresolved. V lost 2 bases, J lost 2 bases, and 8 bases lay in between. Germline lookup yields CDR1 SGHRS and CDR2 YFSETQ. The CDR3 is 14 amino acids. The CDR3 here is CASSFDTTGNTIYF. In nucleotides, the CDR3 is TGCGCCAGCAGCTTCGACACAACTGGAAACACCATATATTTT.

The V call is TRBV18, the J call TRBJ2-1; D gene uncertain. This CDR3 comprises 15 residues. The germline V gene encodes CDR1 KGHSH and CDR2 LQKENI. V was clipped by 0 bases and J by 0 bases, with 6 bases between them. The CDR3 loop is CASSPPLSSYNEQFF. The CDR3 DNA is TGTGCCAGCTCACCACCGCTCAGCTCCTACAATGAGCAGTTCTTC.

This clonotype was seen a few times. This chain links TRBV7-2 with TRBJ1-3; 7 bases align to TRBD1. Per the germline V gene, CDR1 is SGHTA and CDR2 is FQGNSA. The CDR3 is made up of 16 amino acids. V dropped 1 base and J dropped 4; count of bases not matched to a gene: 7. CDR3 in DNA: TGTGCCAGCAGCTTAGGCCCGACAGGGCGCGGAAACACCATATATTTT. This sequence encodes CASSLGPTGRGNTIYF.

The rearrangement uses TRBV12-3 or TRBV12-4 and TRBJ1-5; TRBD1 matches at 9 bases. This CDR3 spans 15 amino acids. The junction had 7 bases not matched to a gene; V was cut back by 4 bases and J by 6 bases. The CDR3 region is CASSYTGGVGQPQHF. The CDR3 DNA is TGTGCCAGCAGTTATACAGGGGGCGTTGGTCAGCCCCAGCATTTT.

This chain links TRBV7-9 with TRBJ2-2; 7 nucleotides align to TRBD2. After removal of 5 bases from V and 0 bases from J, the junction contained 12 bases not matched to a gene. Germline values: CDR1 SEHNR, CDR2 FQNEAQ (reference sequence). The CDR3 is made up of 18 amino acids. CDR3 DNA sequence: TGTGCCAGCAGCACCCGGCTCCGGGAGGCTACGAACACCGGGGAGCTGTTTTTT. Translation: CASSTRLREATNTGELFF.

In its sample, this clonotype was seen many times. CDR3 coding DNA: TGTGCCAGCAGTCAACAGGGGACGGGCAATCAGCCCCAGCATTTT. Protein product: CASSQQGTGNQPQHF. The chain employs TRBV12-3 or TRBV12-4 and TRBJ1-5; 7 nucleotides agree with TRBD1. The CDR3 is 15 amino acids. The V gene end was trimmed by 5 bases and the J gene end by 2 bases; junction bases not matched to a gene: 6.

The V and J genes are TRBV20-1 and TRBJ2-3; the match to TRBD2 covers 15 bases. CDR1 and CDR2 (germline): DFQATT, SNEGSKA (reference sequence). Trimming removed 0 bases from V and 3 bases from J; junction bases left unmatched: 4. The CDR3 consists of 17 residues. DNA of the CDR3: TGCAGTGCTAGAGATGGAGGACTAGCGGGAGGGACAGATACGCAGTATTTT. It translates to CSARDGGLAGGTDTQYF.

J is TRBJ2-2 and V is TRBV28; D call uncertain. The CDR3 contains 12 residues. Germline V gene lookup returns CDR1 MDHEN and CDR2 SYDVKM. V shed 10 bases and J shed 1 base, with 7 bases lying between them. The DNA of the CDR3 is TGTGCCATAAACAGGAACACCGGGGAGCTGTTTTTT. Encoded protein: CAINRNTGELFF.

In its sample, this clonotype was seen a few times. The chain recombines TRBV24-1 with TRBJ2-7; possibly TRBD1 or TRBD2 for D (5 bases each). In germline, CDR1 is KGHDR, CDR2 SFDVKD. The CDR3 has 15 residues. Between the trimmed V and J ends, which lost 4 bases and 6 bases, there was a span of 18 bases. The CDR3 bases are TGTGCCACCAGTGAAGGGGACGGAGGCCTCCTCGAGCAGTACTTC. Amino acids: CATSEGDGGLLEQYF.

There are a few counts of this clonotype. The chain combines TRBV2 with TRBJ1-5; unclear D gene. Per germline, CDR1 SNHLY and CDR2 FYNNEI. The CDR3 runs to 20 residues. Trimming stripped 0 bases from V and 4 bases from J, with 25 bases between. CDR3 protein: CASSEALLLPSIAGNQPQHF. The CDR3 DNA sequence: TGTGCCAGCAGTGAAGCGCTATTGCTGCCCAGTATCGCCGGAAATCAGCCCCAGCATTTT.

This chain connects TRBV30 to TRBJ1-5; 7 nucleotides match TRBD1. This CDR3 has 14 residues. CDR1 GTSNPN and CDR2 SVGIG come from the germline V gene (reference sequence). V lost 2 bases to trimming and J lost 3 bases; unmatched junction nucleotides: 4. The CDR3 loop is CAWSLRGDNQPQHF. For the CDR3, the DNA is TGTGCCTGGAGTCTCAGGGGGGACAATCAGCCCCAGCATTTT.